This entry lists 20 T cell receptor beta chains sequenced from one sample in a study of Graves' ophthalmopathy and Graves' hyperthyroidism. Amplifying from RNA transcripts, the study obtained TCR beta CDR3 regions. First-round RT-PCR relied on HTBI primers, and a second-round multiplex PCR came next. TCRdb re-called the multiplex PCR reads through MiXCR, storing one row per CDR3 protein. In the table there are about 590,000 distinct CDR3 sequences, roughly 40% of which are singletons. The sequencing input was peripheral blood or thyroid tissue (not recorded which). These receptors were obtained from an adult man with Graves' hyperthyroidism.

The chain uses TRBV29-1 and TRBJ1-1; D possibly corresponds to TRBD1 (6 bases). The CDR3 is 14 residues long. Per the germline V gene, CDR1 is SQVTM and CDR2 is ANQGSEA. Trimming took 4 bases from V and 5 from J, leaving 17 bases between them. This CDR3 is CSVGEGGGRTEAFF. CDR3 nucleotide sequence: TGCAGCGTTGGAGAGGGGGGTGGTCGGACTGAAGCTTTCTTT.

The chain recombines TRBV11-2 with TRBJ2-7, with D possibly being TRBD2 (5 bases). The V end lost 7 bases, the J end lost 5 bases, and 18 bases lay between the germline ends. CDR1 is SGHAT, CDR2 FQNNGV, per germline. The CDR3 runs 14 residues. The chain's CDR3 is CASNSIRGSHEQYF. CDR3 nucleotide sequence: TGTGCCAGCAACTCTATCCGGGGATCCCACGAGCAGTACTTC. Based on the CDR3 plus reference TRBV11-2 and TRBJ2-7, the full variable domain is EAGVAQSPRYKIIEKRQSVAFWCNPISGHATLYWYQQILGQGPKLLIQFQNNGVVDDSQLPKDRFSAERLKGVDSTLKIQPAKLEDSAVYLCASNSIRGSHEQYFGPGTRLTVT.

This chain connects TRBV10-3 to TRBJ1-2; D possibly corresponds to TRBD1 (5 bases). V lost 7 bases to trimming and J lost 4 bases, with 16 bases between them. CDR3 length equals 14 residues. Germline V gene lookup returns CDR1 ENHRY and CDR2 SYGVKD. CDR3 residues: CAITPGGVAYGYTF. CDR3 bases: TGTGCCATCACCCCCGGGGGGGTAGCCTATGGCTACACCTTC.

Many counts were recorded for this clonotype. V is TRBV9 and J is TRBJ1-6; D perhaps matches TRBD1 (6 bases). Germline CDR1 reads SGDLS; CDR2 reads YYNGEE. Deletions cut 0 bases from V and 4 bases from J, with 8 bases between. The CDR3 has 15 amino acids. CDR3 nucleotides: TGTGCCAGCAGCGTAGACAGGGCGTATAATTCACCCCTCCACTTT. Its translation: CASSVDRAYNSPLHF.

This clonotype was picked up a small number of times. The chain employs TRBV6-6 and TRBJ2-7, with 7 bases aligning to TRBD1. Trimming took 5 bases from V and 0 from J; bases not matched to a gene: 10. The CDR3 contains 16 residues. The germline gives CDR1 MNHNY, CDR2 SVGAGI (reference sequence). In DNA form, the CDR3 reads TGTGCCAGCAGTGATTTTCCGGGACAGCTCTCCTACGAGCAGTACTTC. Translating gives CASSDFPGQLSYEQYF.

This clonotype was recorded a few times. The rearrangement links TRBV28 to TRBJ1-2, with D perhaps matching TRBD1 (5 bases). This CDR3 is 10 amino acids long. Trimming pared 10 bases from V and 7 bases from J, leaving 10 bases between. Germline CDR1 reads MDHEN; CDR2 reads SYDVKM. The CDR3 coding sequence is TGTGCCACTAGGAGGGGTGGCTACACCTTC. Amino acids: CATRRGGYTF.

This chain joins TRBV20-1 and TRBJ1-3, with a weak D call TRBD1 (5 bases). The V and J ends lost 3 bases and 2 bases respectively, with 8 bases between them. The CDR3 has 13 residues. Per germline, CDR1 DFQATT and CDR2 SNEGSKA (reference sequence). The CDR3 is CSARGPTGNTIYF. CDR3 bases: TGCAGTGCTAGGGGGCCAACTGGAAACACCATATATTTT.

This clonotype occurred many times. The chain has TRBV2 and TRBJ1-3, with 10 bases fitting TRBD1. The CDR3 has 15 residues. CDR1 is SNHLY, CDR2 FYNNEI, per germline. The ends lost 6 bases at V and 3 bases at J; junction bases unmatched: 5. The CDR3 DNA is TGTGCCAGCAGCCGACAGGGGGCCGGTGGAAACACCATATATTTT. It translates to CASSRQGAGGNTIYF.

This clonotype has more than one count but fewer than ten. CDR3 protein: CASSLLGTGNTGELFF. The DNA of the CDR3 is TGTGCCAGCAGTTTGCTCGGGACAGGGAACACCGGGGAGCTGTTTTTT. The V and J genes are TRBV6-5 and TRBJ2-2, with 8 positions matching TRBD1. The V segment lost 4 bases and the J segment 1 base; nucleotides outside the gene matches: 5. The germline gives CDR1 MNHEY, CDR2 SVGAGI. CDR3 size: 16 residues.

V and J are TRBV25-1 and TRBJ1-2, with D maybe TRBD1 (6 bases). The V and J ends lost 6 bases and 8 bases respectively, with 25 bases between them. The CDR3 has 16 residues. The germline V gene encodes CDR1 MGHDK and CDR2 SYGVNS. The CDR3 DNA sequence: TGTGCCAGCAGACAATTTCGGACAGCGCGGGAAGGGGGCTACACCTTC. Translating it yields CASRQFRTAREGGYTF.

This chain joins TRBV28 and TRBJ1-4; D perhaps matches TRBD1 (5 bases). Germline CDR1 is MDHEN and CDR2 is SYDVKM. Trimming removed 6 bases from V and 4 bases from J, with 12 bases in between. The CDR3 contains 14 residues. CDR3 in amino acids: CASSPGQDNEKLFF. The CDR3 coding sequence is TGTGCCAGCAGCCCCGGACAAGATAATGAAAAACTGTTTTTT.

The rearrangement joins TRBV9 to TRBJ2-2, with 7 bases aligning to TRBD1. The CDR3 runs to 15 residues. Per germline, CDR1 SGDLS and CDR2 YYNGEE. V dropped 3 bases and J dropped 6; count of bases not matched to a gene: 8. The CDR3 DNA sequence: TGTGCCAGCAGCGCCCCCGACAGGGTCCCCGGGGAGCTGTTTTTT. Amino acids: CASSAPDRVPGELFF.

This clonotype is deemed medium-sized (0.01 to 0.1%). DNA of the CDR3: TGTGCCAGCAGTGAAGGCAGGGGTTTTGGGGCCAACGTCCTGACTTTC. Translating it yields CASSEGRGFGANVLTF. This chain uses TRBV25-1 with TRBJ2-6; weak D call: TRBD1 (6 bases). Trimming removed 2 bases from V and 3 bases from J, with 11 bases in between. The CDR3 extends over 16 amino acids. The germline gives CDR1 MGHDK, CDR2 SYGVNS.

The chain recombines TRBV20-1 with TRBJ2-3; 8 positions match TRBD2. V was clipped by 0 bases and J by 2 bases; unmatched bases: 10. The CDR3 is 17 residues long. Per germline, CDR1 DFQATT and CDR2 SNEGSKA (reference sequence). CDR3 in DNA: TGCAGTGCTAGAGATGGCTGGGCGGGGGGAAACACAGATACGCAGTATTTT. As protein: CSARDGWAGGNTDTQYF.

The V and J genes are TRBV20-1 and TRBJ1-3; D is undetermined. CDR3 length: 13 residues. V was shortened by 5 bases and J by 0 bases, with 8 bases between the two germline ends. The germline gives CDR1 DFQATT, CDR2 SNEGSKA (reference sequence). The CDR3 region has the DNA TGCAGTGCTGCCCCAGGCTCTGGAAACACCATATATTTT. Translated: CSAAPGSGNTIYF.

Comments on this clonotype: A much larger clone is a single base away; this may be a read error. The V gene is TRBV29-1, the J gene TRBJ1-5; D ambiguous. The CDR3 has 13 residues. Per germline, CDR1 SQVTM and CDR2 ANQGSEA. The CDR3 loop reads CSIEENNNQPQHF. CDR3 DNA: TGCAGCATTGAAGAGAACAATAATCAGCCCCAGCATTTT.

This CDR3 is CASSQGRGDYGYTF. In nucleotides, the CDR3 is TGTGCCAGCAGCCAAGGTCGGGGAGACTATGGCTACACCTTC. The gene calls are TRBV3-1 and TRBJ1-2; D remains unclear. V dropped 1 base and J dropped 3 bases, with 9 bases sitting between them. This CDR3 comprises 14 residues. The germline V gene has CDR1 LGHDT and CDR2 YNNKEL (reference sequence).

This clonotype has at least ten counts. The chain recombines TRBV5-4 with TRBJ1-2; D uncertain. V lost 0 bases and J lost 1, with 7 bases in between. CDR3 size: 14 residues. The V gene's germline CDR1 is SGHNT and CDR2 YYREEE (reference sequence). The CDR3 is CASSLGPVNYGYTF. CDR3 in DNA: TGTGCCAGCAGCTTGGGCCCGGTTAACTATGGCTACACCTTC.

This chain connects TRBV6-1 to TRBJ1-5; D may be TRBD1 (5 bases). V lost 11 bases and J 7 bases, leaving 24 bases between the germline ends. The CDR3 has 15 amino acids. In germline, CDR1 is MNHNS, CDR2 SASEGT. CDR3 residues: CAGGKQASYEQPQHF. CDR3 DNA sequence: TGTGCCGGAGGAAAACAGGCGTCCTACGAGCAGCCCCAGCATTTT.

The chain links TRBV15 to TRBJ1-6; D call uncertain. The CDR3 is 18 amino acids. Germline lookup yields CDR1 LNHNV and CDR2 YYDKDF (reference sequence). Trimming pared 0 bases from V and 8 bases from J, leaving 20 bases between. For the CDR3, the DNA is TGTGCCACCAGCAGAGATTTTGGGCGTATCGAGTGGGATTCACCCCTCCACTTT. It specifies CATSRDFGRIEWDSPLHF.